This section outlines one T cell receptor (beta chain) sequence together with its context. The sample is drawn from a study of shared clonotypes between healthy human individuals. For the study at large: A donor's plate count was three for CD4 naive and three for CD4 memory; CD8 naive had two and CD8 memory one.

Repertoires were generated with immunoSEQ multiplex PCR, while TCRdb's copy carries only in-frame clones and drops some. Seen here are about 2.4 million clones, around 94% observed once, and the top ten hold roughly 0.15%. Per germline, CDR1 SGHTA and CDR2 FQGTGA. There are 13 residues in the CDR3. The V gene lost 5 bases and the J gene lost 3 bases, with 11 bases spanning the gap. The receptor comes from a man between 18 and 29 years old in good health. The chain carries TRBV7-3 and TRBJ2-7, with D perhaps being TRBD1 or TRBD2 (5 bases each). Sequenced material: naive CD4+ T cells sorted from blood. Subset specified: CD45RA+ positively selected. CDR3 in DNA: TGTGCCAGCAGCCCGGGACCGGGCTACGAGCAGTACTTC. Its translation: CASSPGPGYEQYF.